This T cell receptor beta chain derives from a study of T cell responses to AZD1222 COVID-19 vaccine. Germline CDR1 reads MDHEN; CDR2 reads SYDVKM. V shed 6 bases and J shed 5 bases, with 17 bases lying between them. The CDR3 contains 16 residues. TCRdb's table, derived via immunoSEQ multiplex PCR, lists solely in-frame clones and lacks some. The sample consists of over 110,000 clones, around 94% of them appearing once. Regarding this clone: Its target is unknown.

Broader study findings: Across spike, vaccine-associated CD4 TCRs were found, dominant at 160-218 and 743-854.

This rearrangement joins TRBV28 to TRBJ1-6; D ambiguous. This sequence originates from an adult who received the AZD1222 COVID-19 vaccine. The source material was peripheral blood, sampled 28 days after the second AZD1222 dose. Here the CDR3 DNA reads TGTGCCAGCAGCCTGGACCCCCGAGCGAATAATTCACCCCTCCACTTT. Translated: CASSLDPRANNSPLHF.